A selection of T cell receptor beta chains follows, all from one sample in a study of CD8 T cells in Susac syndrome. TCRdb re-derived calls from the immunoSEQ multiplex PCR reads in MiXCR, one entry per CDR3 protein. The sample has around 71,000 distinct CDR3 sequences; roughly 95% are singletons. Sequenced input: CD4+ T cells from PBMCs. All receptors come from a human donor with multiple sclerosis. Each CDR3 is given with its conserved first and last residue. The D gene is left open where the match is weak. For some rows the clone size is stated as once, few or many, or as a class when expanded; others skip it.

>NA|NA|TRBV20-1|TRBJ1-1
TGCAGTGCTAGACTGAGGGGTCAGAACACTGAAGCTTTCTTT
CSARLRGQNTEAFF
>NA|NA|TRBV9|TRBJ2-3
TGTGCCAGCAGCGTAGGGGCTAGCACAGATACGCAGTATTTT
CASSVGASTDTQYF
>NA|TRBD2|TRBV10-3|TRBJ2-7
TGTGCCATCAGTGATCGGGGGGTTACCTCCTACGAGCAGTACTTC
CAISDRGVTSYEQYF
>NA|NA|TRBV11-3|TRBJ2-3
TGTGCCAGCAGTCCGGGACTTGTCACAGATACGCAGTATTTT
CASSPGLVTDTQYF
>NA|TRBD1|TRBV19|TRBJ1-2
TGTGCCAGTAACCCCGGGACAGGGTATGGCTACACCTTC
CASNPGTGYGYTF
>NA|NA|TRBV2|TRBJ2-1
TGTGCCAGCAGTAACACAGGGTTTGGGAACAATGAGCAGTTCTTC
CASSNTGFGNNEQFF
>NA|NA|TRBV20-1|TRBJ2-3
TGCAGTGCCCCTAACGGGCGGGGATCGGTAGATACGCAGTATTTT
CSAPNGRGSVDTQYF
>NA|TRBD1|TRBV12-3/TRBV12-4|TRBJ1-5
TGTGCCAGCACCCCGACAGGGGTAGGCAATCAGCCCCAGCATTTT
CASTPTGVGNQPQHF
>NA|NA|TRBV30|TRBJ1-1
TGTGCCTGGAGTGTGGAGGTTCTGAACACTGAAGCTTTCTTT
CAWSVEVLNTEAFF
>NA|NA|TRBV6-5|TRBJ2-7
TGTGCCAGCAGCCAAGGACACTTCTACGAGCAGTACTTC
CASSQGHFYEQYF
>NA|NA|TRBV28|TRBJ1-5
TGTGCCAGTTGGCCTTTTCAGGGAAATCAGCCCCAGCATTTT
CASWPFQGNQPQHF
>NA|TRBD2|TRBV5-1|TRBJ2-5
TGCGCCAGCAGCCGGAACAGCGGGGGAGAGACCCAGTACTTC
CASSRNSGGETQYF
>once|TRBD2|TRBV7-8|TRBJ2-5
TGTGCCAGCAGCCTGACTAGCGGGAGAGAGACCCAGTACTTC
CASSLTSGRETQYF
>NA|NA|TRBV15|TRBJ2-5
TGTGCCACCAGCAGAGATATCAGGGGATGGGAGACCCAGTACTTC
CATSRDIRGWETQYF
>NA|NA|TRBV5-4|TRBJ1-6
TGTGCCAGCAGCTTTGTGGCGTCACCCCTCCACTTT
CASSFVASPLHF
>NA|TRBD2|TRBV5-4|TRBJ2-3
TGTGCCAGCAGCCCCGGGACTAGATACACAGATACGCAGTATTTT
CASSPGTRYTDTQYF
>NA|NA|TRBV12-3/TRBV12-4|TRBJ1-6
TGTGCCAGCAGTTTAGCAGCTGGGAATTCACCCCTCCACTTT
CASSLAAGNSPLHF
>NA|NA|TRBV6-2/TRBV6-3|TRBJ2-1
TGTGCCAGCAGTTACTCGAAGGACACCTACAATGAGCAGTTCTTC
CASSYSKDTYNEQFF
>NA|TRBD2|TRBV10-3|TRBJ2-3
TGTGCCATCAATCAGCGGGGGAGAGGCACAGATACGCAGTATTTT
CAINQRGRGTDTQYF
>NA|NA|TRBV3-1|TRBJ2-5
TGTGCCAGCAGCCAAGAGCGAGTGGGCGAGACCCAGTACTTC
CASSQERVGETQYF
>NA|NA|TRBV20-1|TRBJ2-5
TGCAGTGCCCTTGAGACAGGTCAAGAGACCCAGTACTTC
CSALETGQETQYF
>NA|NA|TRBV25-1|TRBJ1-1
TGTGCCAGCAGTGAAGGTGTAGGGGAGAGTGAAGCTTTCTTT
CASSEGVGESEAFF
>NA|NA|TRBV5-8|TRBJ2-7
TGTGCCAGCAGCCTGTTCCTAGGTGTATACTTC
CASSLFLGVYF
>NA|NA|TRBV12-3/TRBV12-4|TRBJ2-5
TGTGCCAGCAGGCAGTCGGCCGTAGAGACCCAGTACTTC
CASRQSAVETQYF
>NA|NA|TRBV6-1|TRBJ1-1
TGTGCCAGCAGCGACCGGGCCGAGAACACTGAAGCTTTCTTT
CASSDRAENTEAFF
>NA|NA|TRBV28|TRBJ2-5
TGTGCCAGCAGTCCTCCCGGGACACACCAAGAGACCCAGTACTTC
CASSPPGTHQETQYF
>NA|NA|TRBV6-5|TRBJ1-6
TGTGCCAGCAGTCGGACAAGGGAAAATTCACCCCTCCACTTT
CASSRTRENSPLHF